This record concerns one T cell receptor beta chain sequence. The antigen it binds to is not known. The input lacks base qualities; no much larger clone sits a single base away. The data derive from a study of cytomegalovirus exposure and HLA in healthy donors (dated by TCRdb to the late 2010s). Notes on the research overall: An earlier analysis of about 560 of the donors reported approximately 300 Gb of sequence data and 100 million to 120 million unique TCR beta sequences obtained from around 180 million T cells. An early release covering around 630 HLA-typed donors comprised roughly 300 gigabases of sequencing data and around 85 million unique TCR sequences. The genetic ancestry cluster associated with self-reported Caucasian donors included about 81% of the 398 genotyped donors. The study was designed to test whether signatures of past pathogen exposure could be identified by cataloging public T cell receptors. Using immunosequencing, the study profiled T cell repertoires from about 650 subjects and related those repertoires to cytomegalovirus serostatus. Besides the first cohort of 500 to 700 subjects, a separate validation cohort made up of 90 to 150 different subjects was used. High-throughput TCR immunosequencing, statistical association of individual TCRs with disease status, and machine learning were combined to predict cytomegalovirus infection status. A later analysis re-analyzed previously published TCR beta repertoires from 666 donors and added high-resolution HLA genotyping to study TCR occurrence patterns. Rather than drawing on any new phenotypic data, the later analysis identified candidate immune exposures from TCR beta sequences and the way those sequences occurred across donors. To decide whether each TCR beta V gene segment behaved as functional or pseudogenic, an earlier analysis of nearly 600 of the donors relied on high-throughput TCR beta sequencing. Donor age, sex, ethnicity and CMV serostatus were compiled together with the repertoire data. A later genetic analysis used genome-wide SNP genotypes for about 60% of the roughly 670 donors, treating that subset as a discovery cohort. All discovery cohort repertoires had been generated on a single sequencing platform. Both class I and class II loci were covered by HLA typing, at four-digit resolution. The number of donors typed differed by locus, with 629-630 for A, B, C, DRB1 and DQB1, roughly 550 for DQA1, about 610 for DPA1, and 472 for DPB1. A handful of DR-DQ haplotypes were handled as single units for association and clustering because linkage in the cohort was strong. Among 398 genotyped donors of the cohort, an average of approximately 240,000 unique TCR beta nucleotide sequences were sequenced per donor, roughly 20% of them non-productive. General study outcomes and caveats: A further reported finding was that TCR beta sequences accurately predicted the HLA-A and HLA-B alleles for most subjects in the first cohort. In the study, some 160 TCR beta chains were listed as associated with cytomegalovirus. Because HLA typing was unavailable for some donors at each locus, only the typed subset was used in association tests. The 87-base-pair reads could not distinguish some IMGT-functional V segments, including TRBV6-2 and TRBV6-3, so those segments were excluded. This cohort had only TCR beta chains sequenced, and the lack of alpha or paired-chain data limited which features could be detected. A later analysis found that most CMV-associated TCR beta chains appeared HLA-restricted, with HLA associations seemingly driven largely by CMV exposure. In an earlier analysis of 587 of the donors, most TCR beta V segments appeared in productive rearrangements about 90% or about 30% of the time, broadly matching IMGT annotations. CMV serostatus was the only immune exposure information available for the cohort. The authors suggested that the approach could potentially be generalized to other disease states and immunological phenotypes. In both the original and validation cohorts, the classifier was reported to diagnose cytomegalovirus status with high specificity and sensitivity. Compared with the roughly 720-donor mean, donors in an Asian-associated ancestry cluster had fewer N-insertions in productive TCRs, according to a later genetic analysis. Strong co-occurrence of HLA alleles, especially DR and DQ, made assigning TCR associations to individual alleles difficult. About 17 rarely observed V segments, including chromosome 9 orphons, were excluded from the earlier analysis of several hundred of the donors because counts were too low. In a later analysis, the rate of TCR association differed among HLA loci, with DRB1 alleles having the most associated TCRs and HLA-C alleles having the fewest. A later genetic analysis associated a missense DCLRE1C variant with V-gene and J-gene trimming of TCR beta chains, and an independent cohort replicated the association. Compared with equally common non-associated chains, HLA-associated TCR beta chains in a later analysis were more clonally expanded and had lower generation probabilities. The sequencing pipeline was judged likely to have produced a cluster of highly shared sequence variants as a technical artifact. In vitro tests confirmed that a few of the cytomegalovirus-associated TCR beta chains recognize cytomegalovirus antigens. In a later analysis, around 17,000 TCR beta sequences were associated with specific HLA alleles at a false discovery rate of 0.05. Linkage disequilibrium might explain the correlated functional status among segregating V segments, but an unknown experimental factor could not be excluded. Most TCR sequences were seen in very few donors, while some public TCRs were found in many individuals. Presence/absence analyses assumed roughly uniform sequencing depth across donors, an assumption that may not hold. In a later analysis, several top co-occurrence clusters were reported to appear linked to parvovirus B19, influenza, CMV and Epstein-Barr virus.

The method behind the library was the immunoSEQ multiplex PCR assay. The multiplex PCR relied on a mix of 60 forward primers for TCR Vbeta segments and 13 reverse primers for TCR Jbeta segments. A multiplex PCR assay on genomic DNA amplified the CDR3 region of rearranged TCR beta genes. Amplified TCR beta libraries were sequenced as 87-base-pair reads on the Illumina HiSeq System. Per the original workflow: Across the 600 to 700 repertoires, a later analysis counted some 81 million unique TCR beta chains, about 10 million of which were shared by at least two donors. A nearest-neighbor algorithm error-corrected the raw reads and collapsed the reads into unique sequences, merging closely related sequences to remove PCR and sequencing errors. CDR3 sequences were aligned to IMGT reference sequences to assign V, D and J gene segments. For a sequence to be retained, a match of at least six nucleotides to both a V gene segment and a J gene segment was required. A rearrangement was called productive if the CDR3 had no stop codons and remained in frame with V and J, and every other rearrangement was called non-productive. CDR3 was defined according to IMGT convention as the region running from the second conserved V-encoded cysteine to the conserved J-encoded phenylalanine. The earlier analysis of some 600 of the donors excluded sequences that lacked an unambiguous match to a single V gene segment. In an earlier analysis of almost 600 of the donors, a V segment was called functional when productive rearrangements were above 56.7%, and segregating when the standard deviation between donors exceeded 5%. To diagnose cytomegalovirus status from the catalog of TCR beta chain sequences, a statistical classification framework was built. V and J gene assignment, in a later analysis, came from comparing TCR nucleotide sequences with IMGT/GENE-DB human TR gene sequences. The TCRdist pipeline was used in a later analysis to assign CDR3 sequences and most-parsimonious VDJ recombination scenarios. In a later analysis, each TCR beta chain was defined by its CDR3 amino acid sequence together with its V-gene family, and reads without a unique V-gene family were excluded. A later analysis removed nearly 600 highly shared, low-generation-probability nucleotide sequences to deal with suspected cross-contamination and a sequencing artifact. A later analysis calculated a clonal expansion index for each public chain from normalized within-repertoire ranks of inferred template counts. In a later analysis, generation probabilities were computed using a VDJ recombination model fitted to out-of-frame rearrangements, and the results were checked against IGoR. Hypergeometric tests were used in a later analysis to score TCR-TCR, TCR-HLA and TCR-CMV co-occurrence, with a repertoire-size bias correction applied to the TCR pairs. In a later analysis, false discovery rates were estimated by permuting HLA or CMV assignments 20 times. In a later analysis, co-occurring TCRs were grouped with DBSCAN, and TCRdist sequence similarity was added when clustering was performed within HLA-allele-positive subsets. Repertoires with fewer than 30,000 or more than 120,000 public chains, plus five repertoires with anomalous nucleotide sharing, were excluded from co-occurrence clustering. What TCRdb holds here is the immuneACCESS table cut down to in-frame rearrangements. Part of the clones is not present; checked against another copy, under half of the missing clones reflect an unresolved V gene, and the others are unexplained. V, J and clone size were drawn from that table, and D and trimming were deduced from the DNA. The sample includes about 220,000 clones, with about 75% observed a single time. The top ten hold approximately 1.8% of the sample.

The cohort was made up of 666 healthy bone marrow donors. All cohort members were sampled while nominally healthy, although unrecorded immune exposures were likely present. The donor tested CMV seronegative, placing the donor among the approximately 360 seronegative members of the cohort. A peripheral blood sample was provided by each donor, and peripheral blood mononuclear cells were used for TCR beta sequencing. Genomic DNA extraction from the blood cell samples was performed with the Qiagen DNeasy Blood Extraction Kit. The CDR3 spans 14 residues, from the cysteine through the phenylalanine. The DNA shown is the 42-base CDR3, in frame from base 1. V sheds 0 bases and J sheds 7 bases, leaving 13 bases between their ends. CDR1 SGHNT and CDR2 YYREEE were looked up in the germline V gene (reference sequence).

The receptor was derived from a male donor in good health and CMV-seronegative. The rearranged segments are TRBV5-4 and TRBJ1-2, with a weak D call of TRBD1 (5 bases match). Sequenced sample: PBMCs. The nucleotides are TGTGCCAGCAGCTTGGGGGGGGAGGGCGGTGGCTACACCTTC. It codes for CASSLGGEGGGYTF.